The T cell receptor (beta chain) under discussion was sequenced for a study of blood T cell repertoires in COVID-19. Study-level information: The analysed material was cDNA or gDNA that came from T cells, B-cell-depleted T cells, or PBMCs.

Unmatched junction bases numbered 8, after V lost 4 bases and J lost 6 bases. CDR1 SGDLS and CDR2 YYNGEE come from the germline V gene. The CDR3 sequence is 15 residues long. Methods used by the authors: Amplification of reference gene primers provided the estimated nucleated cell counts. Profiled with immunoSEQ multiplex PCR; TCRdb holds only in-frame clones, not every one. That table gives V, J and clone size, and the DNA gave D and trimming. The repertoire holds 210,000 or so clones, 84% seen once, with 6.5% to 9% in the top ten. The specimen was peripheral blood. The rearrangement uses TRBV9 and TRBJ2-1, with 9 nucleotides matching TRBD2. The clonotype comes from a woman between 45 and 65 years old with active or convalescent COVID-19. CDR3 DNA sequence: TGTGCCAGCAGCTTAGCGGGAGTCGTAAGCAATGAGCAGTTCTTC. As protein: CASSLAGVVSNEQFF.